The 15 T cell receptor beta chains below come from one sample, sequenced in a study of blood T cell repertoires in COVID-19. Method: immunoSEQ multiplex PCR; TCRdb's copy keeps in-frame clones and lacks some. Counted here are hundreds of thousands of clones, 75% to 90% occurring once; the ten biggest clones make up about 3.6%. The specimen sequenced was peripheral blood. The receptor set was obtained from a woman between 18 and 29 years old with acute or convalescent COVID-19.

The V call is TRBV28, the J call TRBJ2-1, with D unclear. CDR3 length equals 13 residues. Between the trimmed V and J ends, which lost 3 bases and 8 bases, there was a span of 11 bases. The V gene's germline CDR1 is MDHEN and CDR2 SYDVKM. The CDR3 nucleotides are TGTGCCAGCAGTTTTAGAATTCGGGATGAGCAGTTCTTC. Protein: CASSFRIRDEQFF.

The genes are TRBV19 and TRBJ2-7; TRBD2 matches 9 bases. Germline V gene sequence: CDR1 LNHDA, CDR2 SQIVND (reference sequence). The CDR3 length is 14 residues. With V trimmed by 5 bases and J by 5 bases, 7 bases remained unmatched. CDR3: CASSSPGLANEQYF. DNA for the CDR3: TGTGCCAGTAGTTCCCCCGGACTAGCGAACGAGCAGTACTTC.

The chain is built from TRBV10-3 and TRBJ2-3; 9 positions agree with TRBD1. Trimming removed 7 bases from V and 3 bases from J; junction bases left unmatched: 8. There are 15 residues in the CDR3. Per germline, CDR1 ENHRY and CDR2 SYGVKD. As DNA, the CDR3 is TGTGCCATCACCAGGGACAGGGAGGAGACAGATACGCAGTATTTT. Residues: CAITRDREETDTQYF.

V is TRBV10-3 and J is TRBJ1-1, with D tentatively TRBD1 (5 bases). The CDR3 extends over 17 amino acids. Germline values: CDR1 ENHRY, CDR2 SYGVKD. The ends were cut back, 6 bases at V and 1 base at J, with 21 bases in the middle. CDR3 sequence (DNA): TGTGCCATCAGGCCGGGGCAGGGAGGGAGCGGGAACACTGAAGCTTTCTTT. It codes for CAIRPGQGGSGNTEAFF.

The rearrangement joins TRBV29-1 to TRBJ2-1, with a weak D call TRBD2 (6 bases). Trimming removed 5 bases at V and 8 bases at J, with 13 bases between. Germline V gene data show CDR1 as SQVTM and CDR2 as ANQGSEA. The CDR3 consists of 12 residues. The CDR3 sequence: CSVRGISHEQFF. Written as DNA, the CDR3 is TGCAGCGTTCGGGGGATTTCACATGAGCAGTTCTTC.

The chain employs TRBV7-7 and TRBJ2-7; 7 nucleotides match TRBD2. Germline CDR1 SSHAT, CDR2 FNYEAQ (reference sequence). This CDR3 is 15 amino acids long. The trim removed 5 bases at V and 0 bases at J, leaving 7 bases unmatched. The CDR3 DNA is TGTGCCAGCAGCCAGAGTCGGGGGGACTCCTACGAGCAGTACTTC. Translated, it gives CASSQSRGDSYEQYF.

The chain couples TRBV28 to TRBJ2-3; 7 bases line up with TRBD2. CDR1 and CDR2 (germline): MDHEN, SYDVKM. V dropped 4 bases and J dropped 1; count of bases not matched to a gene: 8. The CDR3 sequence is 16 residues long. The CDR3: CASSSPRLAGTDTQYF. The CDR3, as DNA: TGTGCCAGCAGTTCACCCCGCCTAGCGGGCACAGATACGCAGTATTTT. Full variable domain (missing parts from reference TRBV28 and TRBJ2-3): DVKVTQSSRYLVKRTGEKVFLECVQDMDHENMFWYRQDPGLGLRLIYFSYDVKMKEKGDIPEGYSVSREKKERFSLILESASTNQTSMYLCASSSPRLAGTDTQYFGPGTRLTVL.

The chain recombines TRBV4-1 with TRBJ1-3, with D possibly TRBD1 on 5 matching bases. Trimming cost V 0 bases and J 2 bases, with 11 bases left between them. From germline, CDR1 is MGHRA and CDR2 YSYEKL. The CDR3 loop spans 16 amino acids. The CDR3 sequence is CASSQEGGGTGNTIYF. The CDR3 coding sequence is TGCGCCAGCAGCCAAGAAGGCGGGGGAACTGGAAACACCATATATTTT.

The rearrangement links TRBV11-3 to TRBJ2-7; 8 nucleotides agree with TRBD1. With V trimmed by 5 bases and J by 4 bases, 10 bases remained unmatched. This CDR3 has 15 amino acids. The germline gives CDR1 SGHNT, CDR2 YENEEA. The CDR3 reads CASSTGQGSSYEQYF. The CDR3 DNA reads TGTGCCAGCAGCACCGGACAGGGTTCTTCTTACGAGCAGTACTTC.

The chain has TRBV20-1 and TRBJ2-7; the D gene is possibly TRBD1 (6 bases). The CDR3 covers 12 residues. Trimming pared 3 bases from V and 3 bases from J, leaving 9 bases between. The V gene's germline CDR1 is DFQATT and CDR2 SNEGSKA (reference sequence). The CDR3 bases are TGCAGTGCTAGTGGCAGGGGCTACGAGCAGTACTTC. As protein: CSASGRGYEQYF.

Written as DNA, the CDR3 is TGCACCCTGCGGGTCTCGTCTTTCTACGAGCAGTACTTC. This encodes CTLRVSSFYEQYF. The V and J genes are TRBV1 and TRBJ2-7; the D segment call TRBD2 is taken from the table without a DNA check. TRBV1 counts as a pseudogene. The CDR3 consists of 13 residues.

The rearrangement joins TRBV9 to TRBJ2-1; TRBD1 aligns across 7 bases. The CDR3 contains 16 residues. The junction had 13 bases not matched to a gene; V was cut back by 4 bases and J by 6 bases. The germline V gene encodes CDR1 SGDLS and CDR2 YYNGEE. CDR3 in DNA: TGTGCCAGCAGCCTACCAGCGACGACAGGGACCAATGAGCAGTTCTTC. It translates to CASSLPATTGTNEQFF.

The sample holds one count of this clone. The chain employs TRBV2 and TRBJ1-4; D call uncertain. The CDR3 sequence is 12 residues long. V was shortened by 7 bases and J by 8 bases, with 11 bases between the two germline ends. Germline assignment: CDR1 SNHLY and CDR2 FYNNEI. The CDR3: CASILEREKLFF. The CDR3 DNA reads TGTGCCAGCATACTGGAGAGGGAAAAACTGTTTTTT.

Written as DNA, the CDR3 is TGTGCCAGTAGTATTCTAGGCCCCAGAAGTGAAAAACTGTTTTTT. It is translated as CASSILGPRSEKLFF. The V gene is TRBV19, the J gene TRBJ1-4; no definite D call. The CDR3 covers 15 residues. The V end was cut by 3 bases, the J end by 7 bases, with 15 bases between. Germline V CDR1 and CDR2: LNHDA, SQIVND (reference sequence).

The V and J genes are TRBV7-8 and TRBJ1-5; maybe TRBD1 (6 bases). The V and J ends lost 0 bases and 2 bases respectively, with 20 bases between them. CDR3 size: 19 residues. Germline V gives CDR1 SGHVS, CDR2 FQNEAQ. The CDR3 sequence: CASSLAVAGALGGNQPQHF. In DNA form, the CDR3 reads TGTGCCAGCAGCTTAGCGGTGGCAGGGGCCCTAGGTGGCAATCAGCCCCAGCATTTT.